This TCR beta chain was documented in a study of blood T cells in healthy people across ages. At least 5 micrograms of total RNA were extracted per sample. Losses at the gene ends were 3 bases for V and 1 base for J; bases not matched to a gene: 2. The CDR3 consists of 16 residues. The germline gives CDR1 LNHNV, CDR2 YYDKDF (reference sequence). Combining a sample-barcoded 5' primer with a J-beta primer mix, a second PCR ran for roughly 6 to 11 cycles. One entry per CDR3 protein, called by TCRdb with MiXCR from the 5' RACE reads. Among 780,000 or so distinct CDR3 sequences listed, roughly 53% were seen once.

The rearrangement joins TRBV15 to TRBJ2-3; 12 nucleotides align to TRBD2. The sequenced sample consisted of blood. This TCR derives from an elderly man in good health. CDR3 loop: CATSSRLAGGTDTQYF. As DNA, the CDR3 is TGTGCCACCAGCAGCCGACTAGCGGGGGGCACAGATACGCAGTATTTT.